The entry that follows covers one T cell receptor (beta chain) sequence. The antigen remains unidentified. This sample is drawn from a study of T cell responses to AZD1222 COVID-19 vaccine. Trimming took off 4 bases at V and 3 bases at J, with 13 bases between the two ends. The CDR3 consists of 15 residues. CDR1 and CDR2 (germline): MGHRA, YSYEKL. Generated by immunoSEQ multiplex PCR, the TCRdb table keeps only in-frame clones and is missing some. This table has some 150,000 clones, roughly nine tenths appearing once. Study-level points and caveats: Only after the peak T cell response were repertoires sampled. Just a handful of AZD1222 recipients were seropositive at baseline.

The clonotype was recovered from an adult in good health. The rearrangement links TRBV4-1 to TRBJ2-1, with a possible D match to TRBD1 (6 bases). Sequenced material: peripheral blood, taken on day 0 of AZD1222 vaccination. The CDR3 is CASSLSGVLYNEQFF. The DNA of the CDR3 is TGCGCCAGCAGCCTTTCAGGGGTCCTCTACAATGAGCAGTTCTTC.